The 29 T cell receptor beta chains below all came from one sample that was sequenced in a study of glioma-infiltrating T cells (dated by TCRdb to 2016 to 2018). Sequenced using an Illumina MiSeq. The iRepertoire nested amplicon-rescue multiplex PCR (arm-PCR) platform was used to amplify TCR alpha and beta CDR3 regions from RNA. The raw public reads went through TCRdb reprocessing: fastp at Q25, MiXCR clone calling, in-frame beta chains kept. Each entry is one CDR3 protein sequence, shown with its most common DNA and genes. The table for this sample lists approximately 110,000 distinct CDR3 sequences; 20% to 25% of them were counted only once. Clones ranked in the top ten supply 30% to 35% of the sample. Sequencing was carried out using glioma tissue, nonneoplastic brain tissue, or PBMCs (not recorded which). The receptors were gathered from a human donor with low-grade glioma or glioblastoma, undergoing nonglioma brain surgery, or in good health (not recorded which).

As concerns this clonotype: A much larger clone differs from this one at a single base, so this may be a read error. The chain carries TRBV3-1 and TRBJ1-1; D remains ambiguous. CDR3 size: 16 residues. From germline, CDR1 is LGHDT and CDR2 YNNKEL (reference sequence). CDR3 residues: CASSQDGDLVKTEAFF. In nucleotides, the CDR3 is TGTGCCAGCAGCCAAGATGGGGATTTAGTGAAGACTGAAGCTTTCTTT.

This clonotype was counted many times. The rearrangement links TRBV7-8 to TRBJ2-7, with D possibly matching TRBD1 (5 bases). V was clipped by 6 bases and J by 5 bases, with 17 bases between them. This CDR3 is 14 amino acids long. Germline V gene data show CDR1 as SGHVS and CDR2 as FQNEAQ. This CDR3 reads CASRSLAGLNEQYF. The CDR3 nucleotides are TGTGCCAGCAGGTCGTTGGCAGGGCTCAACGAGCAGTACTTC.

This clonotype was observed many times. The chain has TRBV6-2 or TRBV6-3 and TRBJ2-2; 9 nucleotides align to TRBD1. Germline-derived CDR1 and CDR2 are MNHEY and SVGEGT. The CDR3 contains 23 residues. V shed 8 bases, J shed 0 bases, and the junction held 28 bases outside the gene matches. This CDR3 reads CASWRGQGFGRERLSPNTGELFF. CDR3 bases: TGTGCCAGCTGGAGGGGACAGGGCTTTGGGAGAGAGAGACTCAGCCCGAACACCGGGGAGCTGTTTTTT.

This clonotype turned up a few times. The genes are TRBV9 and TRBJ1-2; TRBD1 matches at 7 bases. The CDR3 runs 14 residues. The J segment lost 4 bases and the V segment lost 2 bases, leaving 5 bases of the junction unmatched. Germline V lookup: CDR1 SGDLS, CDR2 YYNGEE. CDR3 sequence: CASSVQGEAYGYTF. CDR3 nucleotide sequence: TGTGCCAGCAGCGTCCAGGGGGAAGCCTATGGCTACACCTTC.

This clonotype was picked up many times. The rearrangement uses TRBV6-1 and TRBJ2-7, with no clear D. The CDR3 is 12 residues long. CDR1 and CDR2 from the germline V gene are MNHNS and SASEGT. The V gene lost 2 bases and the J gene lost 12 bases, with 14 bases spanning the gap. CDR3 in amino acids: CASSEPQVPGYF. CDR3 nucleotide sequence: TGTGCCAGCAGTGAACCCCAGGTGCCGGGGTACTTC.

This clonotype was seen at least ten times. The chain couples TRBV24-1 to TRBJ2-7; 7 bases match TRBD1. CDR3 size: 15 residues. After removal of 1 base from V and 5 bases from J, the junction contained 7 bases not matched to a gene. Germline V gene data show CDR1 as KGHDR and CDR2 as SFDVKD. CDR3 sequence: CATSDLKGGNHEQYF. The CDR3 nucleotides are TGTGCCACCAGTGATTTAAAAGGGGGCAATCACGAGCAGTACTTC.

This clonotype was picked up one time. A clone one base away is much larger, so this may be a read error. The gene calls are TRBV11-2 and TRBJ2-7, with D perhaps TRBD2 (5 bases). V gave up 5 bases and J gave up 8 bases, with 16 bases separating them. This CDR3 comprises 13 residues. Germline-derived CDR1 and CDR2 are SGHAT and FQNNGV. This chain's CDR3 is CASSPGRAYKQYF. Here the CDR3 DNA reads TGTGCCAGCAGCCCTGGGCGGGCTTACAAGCAGTACTTC.

This clonotype was detected ten times or more. The rearrangement joins TRBV20-1 to TRBJ2-1; D is undetermined. Trimming took off 0 bases at V and 4 bases at J, with 7 bases between the two ends. The CDR3 has 13 residues. Germline values: CDR1 DFQATT, CDR2 SNEGSKA (reference sequence). CDR3 sequence reads: CSARDYSYNEQFF. DNA of the CDR3: TGCAGTGCTAGAGATTACAGTTACAATGAGCAGTTCTTC.

Turning to this clonotype: Compared with germline, one end of the junction differs, possibly owing to a read error. V gene TRBV6-1 combines with J gene TRBJ2-5, with 11 nucleotides matching TRBD1. The length of the CDR3 is 15 residues. The germline V gene has CDR1 MNHNS and CDR2 SASEGT. This chain's CDR3 is CASSAGTGGMESQCF. For the CDR3, the DNA is TGTGCCAGCAGTGCTGGGACAGGGGGGATGGAGAGCCAGTGCTTC.

Many counts were recorded for this clonotype. The J gene is TRBJ2-5, the V gene TRBV15; weak D call: TRBD2 (5 bases). V was shortened by 0 bases and J by 4 bases, with 6 bases between the two germline ends. This CDR3 region has 13 residues. Looked up from germline, CDR1 is LNHNV and CDR2 is YYDKDF (reference sequence). CDR3 in DNA: TGTGCCACCAGCAGAGATCGGGGAGAGACCCAGTACTTC. Its protein product is CATSRDRGETQYF.

This clonotype was seen at least ten times. CDR3 protein: CASSLAAGGTDTQYF. CDR3 sequence (DNA): TGTGCCAGCAGCTTAGCGGCGGGGGGCACAGATACGCAGTATTTT. The genes are TRBV7-2 and TRBJ2-3, with TRBD2 matching over 7 bases. The germline gives CDR1 SGHTA, CDR2 FQGNSA. This CDR3 spans 15 amino acids. Trimming at V came to 0 bases and at J to 1 base, leaving 1 base not matched to a gene.

J is TRBJ2-2 and V is TRBV28; TRBD1 aligns across 11 bases. Germline V gene data show CDR1 as MDHEN and CDR2 as SYDVKM. The length of the CDR3 is 16 residues. The CDR3, as DNA: TGTGTTAGCAGTTCGCCGGGACAGGGGGTAATCGGGGAGCTGTTTTTT. This sequence encodes CVSSSPGQGVIGELFF.

The chain is built from TRBV6-1 and TRBJ2-5; 8 nucleotides match TRBD1. In germline, CDR1 is MNHNS, CDR2 SASEGT. The trim removed 10 bases at V and 3 bases at J, leaving 4 bases unmatched. This CDR3 region has 12 residues. CDR3 in DNA: TGTGCCAAGACAGGGGCTAAAGAGACCCAGTACTTC. Its protein is CAKTGAKETQYF.

The chain employs TRBV18 and TRBJ2-3; no clear D gene. V lost 0 bases to trimming and J lost 0 bases, with 7 bases between them. CDR3 length equals 15 residues. CDR1 is KGHSH, CDR2 LQKENI, per germline. CDR3 residues: CASSPPSPSTDTQYF. CDR3 nucleotides: TGTGCCAGCTCACCACCAAGCCCTAGCACAGATACGCAGTATTTT.

About this clonotype: In this CDR3 the conserved last residue, phenylalanine or tryptophan, is missing, so a read error is likely. The chain has TRBV27 and TRBJ1-1; possible D gene TRBD1, 5 bases. The CDR3 is made up of 15 amino acids. V was trimmed by 4 bases and J by 8 bases, leaving 20 bases between them. Per the germline V gene, CDR1 is MNHEY and CDR2 is SMNVEV (reference sequence). Here the CDR3 reads CASSSPGLGGTEAFL. For the CDR3, the DNA is TGTGCCAGCAGTTCACCGGGACTTGGCGGAACGGAAGCTTTCCTT.

The rearrangement joins TRBV20-1 to TRBJ2-1; TRBD2 matches 9 bases. The CDR3 spans 15 residues. J gave up 6 bases and V 1 base, and 7 bases lay outside the gene matches. CDR1 DFQATT and CDR2 SNEGSKA come from the germline V gene (reference sequence). The CDR3 nucleotides read TGCAGTGCTAGAGGTCAGACTAGCGGATTCAATGAGCAGTTCTTC. Residues: CSARGQTSGFNEQFF.

This clonotype was counted only a few times. A read error is possible here, since a much larger clone lies one base away. The rearrangement joins TRBV29-1 to TRBJ2-1; D possibly corresponds to TRBD1 (6 bases). CDR1 and CDR2 (germline): SQVTM, ANQGSEA. CDR3 length: 12 amino acids. CDR3: CNVGAPRNEQFF. CDR3 nucleotides: TGCAACGTGGGGGCCCCACGAAATGAGCAGTTCTTC.

A remark on this clonotype: Germline is not matched at one junction end, which may reflect a read error. This chain uses TRBV14 with TRBJ2-7, with D perhaps matching TRBD2 (6 bases). Germline V lookup: CDR1 SGHDN, CDR2 FVKESK. CDR3 length: 14 amino acids. CDR3 protein: CASIQTTEGGEQYF. DNA for the CDR3: TGTGCCAGCATCCAAACGACGGAGGGTGGGGAGCAGTACTTC.

The V gene is TRBV18, the J gene TRBJ2-7; D is undetermined. CDR3 size: 13 residues. V shed 2 bases and J shed 5 bases, with 10 bases lying between them. Germline-derived CDR1 and CDR2 are KGHSH and LQKENI. CDR3 DNA sequence: TGTGCCAGCTCACCAGGGGTTAGAGACGAGCAGTACTTC. This gives the protein CASSPGVRDEQYF.

This clonotype was picked up many times. The J gene is TRBJ1-2, the V gene TRBV29-1; D is possibly TRBD1 (6 bases). Germline V gene sequence: CDR1 SQVTM, CDR2 ANQGSEA. The V and J ends lost 3 bases and 4 bases respectively, with 12 bases between them. The CDR3 has 13 residues. CDR3 DNA: TGCAGCGTTGATTTTGTACAGGGCTATGGCTACACCTTC. Encoded protein: CSVDFVQGYGYTF.

V usage is TRBV4-1 and J usage is TRBJ1-2; TRBD1 might be the D (6 bases). Germline lookup yields CDR1 MGHRA and CDR2 YSYEKL. This CDR3 contains 16 residues. Between the trimmed V and J ends, which lost 0 bases and 2 bases, there was a span of 13 bases. DNA of the CDR3: TGCGCCAGCAGCCAAGAAAGTGGCAGGGGCAACTATGGCTACACCTTC. As protein: CASSQESGRGNYGYTF.

Remarks on this clonotype: A much larger clonotype is one base distant, so this may be a read error. This chain links TRBV9 with TRBJ2-1; 9 nucleotides agree with TRBD2. Germline CDR1 is SGDLS and CDR2 is YYNGEE. The CDR3 is made up of 15 amino acids. CDR3 region: CASRVVGTSIHEQFF. In DNA form, the CDR3 reads TGTGCCAGCAGGGTAGTCGGGACTAGCATACATGAGCAGTTCTTC.

This clonotype was counted at least ten times. J is TRBJ1-5 and V is TRBV25-1; TRBD1 matches at 9 bases. The CDR3 totals 16 residues. The germline V gene encodes CDR1 MGHDK and CDR2 SYGVNS. V gave up 6 bases and J gave up 4 bases; unmatched junction bases: 10. CDR3 region: CASSARGQGRNQPQHF. In DNA form, the CDR3 reads TGTGCCAGCAGCGCCCGGGGACAGGGAAGAAATCAGCCCCAGCATTTT.

The table lists this clonotype with many counts. The rearrangement uses TRBV6-4 and TRBJ2-1; D gene unclear. Germline assignment: CDR1 MRHNA and CDR2 SNTAGT. This CDR3 is built from 15 residues. V was cut by 0 bases and J by 6 bases, with 12 bases left in between. This CDR3 is CASSDSNSALNEQFF. Written as DNA, the CDR3 is TGTGCCAGCAGTGACTCCAATTCGGCACTCAATGAGCAGTTCTTC.

This clonotype was detected ten times or more. The chain couples TRBV7-9 to TRBJ2-7, with no clear D. V lost 5 bases and J 4 bases, leaving 6 bases between the germline ends. This CDR3 is built from 11 residues. In germline, CDR1 is SEHNR, CDR2 FQNEAQ (reference sequence). This chain's CDR3 is CASSKGYEQYF. As DNA, the CDR3 is TGTGCCAGCAGCAAAGGTTACGAGCAGTACTTC.

The sample holds a few counts of this clonotype. The V call is TRBV7-3, the J call TRBJ2-1; a possible D gene is TRBD2 (6 bases). Trimming removed 6 bases from V and 4 bases from J, with 10 bases in between. The CDR3 has 13 residues. Germline V lookup: CDR1 SGHTA, CDR2 FQGTGA. The CDR3 spells CASRAGKYNEQFF. DNA for the CDR3: TGTGCCAGCAGGGCGGGGAAATACAATGAGCAGTTCTTC.

This clonotype turned up a few times. The chain combines TRBV11-2 with TRBJ2-6; D is possibly TRBD1 or TRBD2 (5 bases each). The CDR3 loop spans 16 amino acids. V shed 5 bases and J shed 0 bases, with 11 bases lying between them. Germline V gives CDR1 SGHAT, CDR2 FQNNGV. The CDR3 protein is CASSRDLSSGANVLTF. The CDR3 DNA is TGTGCCAGCAGCCGGGACCTAAGCTCTGGGGCCAACGTCCTGACTTTC. Using reference TRBV11-2 and TRBJ2-6 for the parts outside the CDR3, the full variable domain is EAGVAQSPRYKIIEKRQSVAFWCNPISGHATLYWYQQILGQGPKLLIQFQNNGVVDDSQLPKDRFSAERLKGVDSTLKIQPAKLEDSAVYLCASSRDLSSGANVLTFGAGSRLTVL.

This clonotype occurred once. With a much larger clone just one base away, this may be a read error. This chain connects TRBV10-3 to TRBJ1-5, with D hard to call. Germline V lookup: CDR1 ENHRY, CDR2 SYGVKD. The CDR3 is 13 residues long. V lost 6 bases, J lost 8 bases, and 14 bases lay in between. CDR3 nucleotides: TGTGCCATCAGCCCCGGTGAGATGAAGCCCCAGCATTTT. Translated: CAISPGEMKPQHF.

Many counts were recorded for this clonotype. The chain uses TRBV29-1 and TRBJ1-1; no firm D call. The CDR3 covers 12 residues. V was shortened by 6 bases and J by 7 bases, with 15 bases between the two germline ends. CDR1 is SQVTM and CDR2 is ANQGSEA in the germline V gene. The CDR3 region has the DNA TGCAGCGTGCAGAGCAGAGGGATTGAAGCTTTCTTT. Protein product: CSVQSRGIEAFF.